A selection of T cell receptor beta chains follows, all from one sample in a study of PD-L1 blockade in urothelial cancer. The method was immunoSEQ multiplex PCR; TCRdb's version includes in-frame clones alone and lacks a portion of them. Among tens of thousands of clones listed, 84% were seen once. Sequencing used PBMCs, obtained around atezolizumab (anti-PD-L1) treatment. Every receptor here comes from a woman in her seventies with urothelial cancer. The conserved cysteine and the conserved F or W are not part of the CDR3 here. Fields, in order: J gene, V gene, CDR3 protein.

TRBJ1-5 | TRBV30 | AWSALGINQPQH
TRBJ2-1 | TRBV9 | ASSGRSSYNEQF
TRBJ2-1 | TRBV29-1 | SVEDNTGFYNEQF
TRBJ1-6 | TRBV9 | ASSAYQGNSPLH
TRBJ2-1 | TRBV11-2 | ASSFTVPPDNEQF
TRBJ1-1 | TRBV29-1 | SVGTGAEHTEAF
TRBJ1-2 | TRBV27 | ASSPRGGNYGYT
TRBJ1-1 | TRBV19 | ASRPQGGNTEAF
TRBJ2-6 | TRBV4-1 | ASSQAGTAFSGANVLT
TRBJ1-1 | TRBV30 | AWSVLASEAF